These T cell receptor beta chains were read from a single sample in a study of cytomegalovirus exposure and HLA in healthy donors. Using immunoSEQ multiplex PCR, the repertoire was profiled, and TCRdb retains in-frame clones only, with some absent. Here the sample spans approximately 170,000 clones, 60% to 80% being singletons. The sample was PBMCs. The source is a woman aged 25 to 39 in good health and CMV-seropositive. The CDR3 runs from the conserved cysteine through the conserved F or W. Each record gives: V gene, J gene, CDR3 protein.

>TRBV28|TRBJ1-6
CASSLSGGESPLHF
>TRBV4-2|TRBJ2-1
CASSQALSGGPDEQFF
>TRBV10-2|TRBJ2-2
CASSIGLVFGELFF
>TRBV5-5|TRBJ1-2
CASSPAGERYGYTF
>TRBV19|TRBJ1-1
CASNLGQGGWEAFF
>TRBV5-4|TRBJ1-1
CASSRLNTEAFF
>TRBV28|TRBJ2-5
CASSVTNPNQETQYF
>TRBV10-3|NA
CAISDNRVRYEQYF
>TRBV4-1|TRBJ2-7
CASSQVRLAVSYEQYF
>TRBV5-6|TRBJ2-7
CASSRDREAIYEQYF
>TRBV6-5|TRBJ1-5
CASRGPGVGNQPQHF
>TRBV6-6|TRBJ2-1
CASSGLAGVNEQFF
>TRBV13|TRBJ2-1
CASSSRGSEEFF
>TRBV11-2|TRBJ2-1
CASSSRGLAGNNEQFF
>TRBV5-1|TRBJ1-2
CASSPTPTDNYGYTF